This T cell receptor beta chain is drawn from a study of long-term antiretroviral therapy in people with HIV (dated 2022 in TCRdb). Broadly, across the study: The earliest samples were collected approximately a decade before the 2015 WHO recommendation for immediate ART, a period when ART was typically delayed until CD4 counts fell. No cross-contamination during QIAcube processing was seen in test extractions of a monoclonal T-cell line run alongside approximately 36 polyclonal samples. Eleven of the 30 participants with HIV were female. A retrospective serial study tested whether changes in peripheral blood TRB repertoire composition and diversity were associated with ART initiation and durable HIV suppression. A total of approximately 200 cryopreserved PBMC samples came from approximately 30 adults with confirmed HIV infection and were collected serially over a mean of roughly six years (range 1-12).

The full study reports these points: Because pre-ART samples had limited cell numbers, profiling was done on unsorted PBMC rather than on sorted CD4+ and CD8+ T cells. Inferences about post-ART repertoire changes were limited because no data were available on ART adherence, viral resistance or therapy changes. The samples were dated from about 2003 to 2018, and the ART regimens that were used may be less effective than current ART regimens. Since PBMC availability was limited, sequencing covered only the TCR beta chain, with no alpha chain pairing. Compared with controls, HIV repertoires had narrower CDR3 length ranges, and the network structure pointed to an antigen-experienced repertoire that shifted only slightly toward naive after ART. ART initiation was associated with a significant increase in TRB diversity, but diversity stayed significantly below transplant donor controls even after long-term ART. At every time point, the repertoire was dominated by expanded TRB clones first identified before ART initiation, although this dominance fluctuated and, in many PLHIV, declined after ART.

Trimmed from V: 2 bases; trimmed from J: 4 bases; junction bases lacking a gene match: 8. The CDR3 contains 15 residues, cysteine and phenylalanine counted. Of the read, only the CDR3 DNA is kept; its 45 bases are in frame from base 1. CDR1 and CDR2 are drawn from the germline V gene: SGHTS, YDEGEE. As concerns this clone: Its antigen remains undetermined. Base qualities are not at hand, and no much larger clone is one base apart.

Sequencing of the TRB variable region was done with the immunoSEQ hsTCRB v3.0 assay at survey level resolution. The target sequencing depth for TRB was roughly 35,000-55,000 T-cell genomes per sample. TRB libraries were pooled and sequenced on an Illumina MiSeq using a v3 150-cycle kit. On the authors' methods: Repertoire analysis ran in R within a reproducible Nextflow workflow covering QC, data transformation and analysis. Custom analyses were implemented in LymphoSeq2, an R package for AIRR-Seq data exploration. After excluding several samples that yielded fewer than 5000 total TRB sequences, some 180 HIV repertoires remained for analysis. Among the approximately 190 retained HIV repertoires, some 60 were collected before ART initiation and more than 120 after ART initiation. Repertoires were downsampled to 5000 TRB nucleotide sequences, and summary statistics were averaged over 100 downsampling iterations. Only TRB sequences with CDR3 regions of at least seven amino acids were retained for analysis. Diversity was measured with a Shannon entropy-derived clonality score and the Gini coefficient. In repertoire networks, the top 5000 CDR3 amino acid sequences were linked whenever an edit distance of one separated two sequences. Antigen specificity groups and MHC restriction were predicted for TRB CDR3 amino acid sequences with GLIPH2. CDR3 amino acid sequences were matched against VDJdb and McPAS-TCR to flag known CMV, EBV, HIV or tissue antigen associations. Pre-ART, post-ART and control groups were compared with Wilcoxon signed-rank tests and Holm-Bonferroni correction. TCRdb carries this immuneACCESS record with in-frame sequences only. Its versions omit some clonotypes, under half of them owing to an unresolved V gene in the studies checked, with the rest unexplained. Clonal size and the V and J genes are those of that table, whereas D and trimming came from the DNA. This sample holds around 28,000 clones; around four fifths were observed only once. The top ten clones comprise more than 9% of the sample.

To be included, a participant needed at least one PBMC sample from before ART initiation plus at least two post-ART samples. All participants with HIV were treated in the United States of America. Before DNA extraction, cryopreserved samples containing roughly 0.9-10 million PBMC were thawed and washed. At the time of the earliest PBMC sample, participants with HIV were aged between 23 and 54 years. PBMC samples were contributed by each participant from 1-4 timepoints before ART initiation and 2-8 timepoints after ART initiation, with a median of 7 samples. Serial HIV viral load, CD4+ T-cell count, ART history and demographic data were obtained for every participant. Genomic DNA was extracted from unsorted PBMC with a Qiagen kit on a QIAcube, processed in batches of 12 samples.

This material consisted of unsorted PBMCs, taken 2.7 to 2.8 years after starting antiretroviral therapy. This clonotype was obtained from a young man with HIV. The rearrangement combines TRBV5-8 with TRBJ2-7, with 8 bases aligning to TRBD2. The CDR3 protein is CASSLGGGPFYEQYF. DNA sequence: TGTGCCAGCAGCTTAGGCGGGGGGCCTTTTTACGAGCAGTACTTC. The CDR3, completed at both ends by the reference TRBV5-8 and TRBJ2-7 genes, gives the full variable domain EAGVTQSPTHLIKTRGQQATLRCSPISGHTSVYWYQQALGLGLQFLLWYDEGEERNRGNFPPRFSGRQFPNYSSELNVNALELEDSALYLCASSLGGGPFYEQYFGPGTRLTVT.